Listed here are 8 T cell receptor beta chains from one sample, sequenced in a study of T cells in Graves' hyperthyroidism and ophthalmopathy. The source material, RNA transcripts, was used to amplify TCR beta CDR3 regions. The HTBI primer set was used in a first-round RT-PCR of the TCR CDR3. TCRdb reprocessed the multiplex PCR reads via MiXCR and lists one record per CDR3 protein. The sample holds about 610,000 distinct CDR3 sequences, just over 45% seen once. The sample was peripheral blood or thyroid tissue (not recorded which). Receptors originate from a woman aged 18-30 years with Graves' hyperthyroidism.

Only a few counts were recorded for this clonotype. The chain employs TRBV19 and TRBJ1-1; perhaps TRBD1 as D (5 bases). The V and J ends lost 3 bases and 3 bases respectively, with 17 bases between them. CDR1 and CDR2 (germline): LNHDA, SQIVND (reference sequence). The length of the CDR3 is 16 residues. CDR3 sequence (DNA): TGTGCCAGTAGTATTCGTGGCCAGGGTGTCGACACTGAAGCTTTCTTT. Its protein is CASSIRGQGVDTEAFF.

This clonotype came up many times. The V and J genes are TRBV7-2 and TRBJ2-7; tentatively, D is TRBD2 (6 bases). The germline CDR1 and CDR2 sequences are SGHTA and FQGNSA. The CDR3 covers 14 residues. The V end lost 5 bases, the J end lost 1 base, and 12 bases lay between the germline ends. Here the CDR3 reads CASSARLESYEQYF. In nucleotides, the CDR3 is TGTGCCAGCAGCGCCCGACTAGAGTCCTACGAGCAGTACTTC.

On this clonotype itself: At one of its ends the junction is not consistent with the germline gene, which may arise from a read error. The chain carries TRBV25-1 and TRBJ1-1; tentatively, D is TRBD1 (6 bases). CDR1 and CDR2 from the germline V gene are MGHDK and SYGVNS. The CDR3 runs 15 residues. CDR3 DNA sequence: TGTGCCGGCAGTGGGGGGGGCGCGTTGGTTACTGAAGCTTTCTTT. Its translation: CAGSGGGALVTEAFF.

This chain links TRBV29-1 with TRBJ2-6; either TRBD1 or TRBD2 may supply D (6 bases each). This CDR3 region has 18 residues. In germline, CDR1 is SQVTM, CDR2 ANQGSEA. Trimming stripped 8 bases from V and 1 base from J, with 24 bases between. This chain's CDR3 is CSSEPGATDGSGANVLTF. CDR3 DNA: TGCAGCAGTGAACCGGGGGCAACCGACGGATCTGGGGCCAACGTCCTGACTTTC.

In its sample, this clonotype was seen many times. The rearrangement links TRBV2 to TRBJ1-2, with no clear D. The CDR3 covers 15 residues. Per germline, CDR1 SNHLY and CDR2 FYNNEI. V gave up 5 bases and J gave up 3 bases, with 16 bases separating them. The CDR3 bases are TGTGCCAGCAGTCCCGACCTTACCCCCGACTATGGCTACACCTTC. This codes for CASSPDLTPDYGYTF. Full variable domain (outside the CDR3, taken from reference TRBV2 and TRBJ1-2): EPEVTQTPSHQVTQMGQEVILRCVPISNHLYFYWYRQILGQKVEFLVSFYNNEISEKSEIFDDQFSVERPDGSNFTLKIRSTKLEDSAMYFCASSPDLTPDYGYTFGSGTRLTVV.

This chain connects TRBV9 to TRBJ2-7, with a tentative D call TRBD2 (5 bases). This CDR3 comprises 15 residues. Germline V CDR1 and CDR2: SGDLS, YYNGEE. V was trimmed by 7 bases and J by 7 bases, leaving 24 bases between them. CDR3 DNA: TGTGCCAGCTCATCGACGGACCACTCTTCGGGGGAGCAGTACTTC. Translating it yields CASSSTDHSSGEQYF.

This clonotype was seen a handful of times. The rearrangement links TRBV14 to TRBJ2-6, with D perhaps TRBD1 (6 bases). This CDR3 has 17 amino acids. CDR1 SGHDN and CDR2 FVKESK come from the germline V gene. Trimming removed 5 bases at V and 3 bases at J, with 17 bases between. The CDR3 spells CASSSGKTGLGANVLTF. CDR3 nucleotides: TGTGCCAGCAGCTCGGGGAAAACAGGGCTTGGGGCCAACGTCCTGACTTTC.

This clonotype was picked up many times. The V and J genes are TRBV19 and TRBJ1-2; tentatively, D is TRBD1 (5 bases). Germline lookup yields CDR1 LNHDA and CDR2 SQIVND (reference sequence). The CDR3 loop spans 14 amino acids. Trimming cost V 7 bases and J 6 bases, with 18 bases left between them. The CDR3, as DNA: TGTGCCAGTATGGGGCGGGGCTGGCTTAATGGCTACACCTTC. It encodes CASMGRGWLNGYTF.